This T cell receptor beta chain was obtained from a study of early T cells in non-severe SARS-CoV-2 infection. As for the study in general: Bulk RNA taken from unsorted whole blood was sequenced, leaving chains unpaired. Overall study findings and caveats: VDJdb matching skewed toward anti-spike CD8 responses, missing private and CD4 specificities.

Individual cDNA molecules each received unique molecular identifiers attached to them. TCRdb itself ran the 5' RACE reads through MiXCR, one entry per CDR3 protein. The data hold 50,000 to 70,000 distinct CDR3 sequences, with over 7.5% observed a single time. This clonotype was seen ten or more times. The antigen is undetermined. The germline V gene encodes CDR1 SGHRS and CDR2 YFSETQ. Trimming shortened V by 0 bases and J by 7 bases, and 14 bases separated the two germline ends. The CDR3 covers 15 residues. This TCR was sampled from an adult who was a healthcare worker with PCR-confirmed SARS-CoV-2 infection or an uninfected control (not recorded which). The sequencing input was whole blood. This chain joins TRBV5-1 and TRBJ1-5; D may be TRBD1 (6 bases). CDR3 in amino acids: CASSLAGAGAQPQHF. DNA of the CDR3: TGCGCCAGCAGCTTGGCCGGGGCAGGGGCCCAGCCCCAGCATTTT.